Presented here are 22 T cell receptor beta chains from one specimen sequenced in a study of T cells in Graves' hyperthyroidism and ophthalmopathy. Amplified TCR beta CDR3 regions derived from RNA transcripts. TCR CDR3 underwent first-round RT-PCR with the HTBI primer set. A single record per CDR3 protein comes from TCRdb applying MiXCR to the multiplex PCR reads. This table has 500,000 to 550,000 distinct CDR3 sequences, less than 25% appearing once. The source material was blood. The source is a young man with Graves' hyperthyroidism.

V gene TRBV20-1 combines with J gene TRBJ2-4, with D possibly TRBD2 on 6 matching bases. Germline V gene data show CDR1 as DFQATT and CDR2 as SNEGSKA (reference sequence). The ends were cut back, 6 bases at V and 0 bases at J, with 12 bases in the middle. CDR3 size: 14 residues. CDR3: CSAKRALAKNIQYF. The CDR3 DNA is TGCAGTGCAAAGCGGGCACTAGCCAAAAACATTCAGTACTTC.

The gene calls are TRBV12-3 or TRBV12-4 and TRBJ1-6; 7 bases map to TRBD1. The length of the CDR3 is 14 residues. After removal of 8 bases from V and 7 bases from J, the junction contained 8 bases not matched to a gene. The CDR3 nucleotides are TGTGCCAGCGCCCCGGGACAGCCAAATTCACCCCTCCACTTT. It translates to CASAPGQPNSPLHF.

This clonotype was seen ten or more times. The genes are TRBV6-1 and TRBJ2-5; D possibly matches TRBD1 or TRBD2 (5 bases each). The germline CDR1 and CDR2 sequences are MNHNS and SASEGT. Trimming removed 10 bases at V and 5 bases at J, with 14 bases between. The CDR3 covers 12 residues. The CDR3 DNA follows: TGTGCCACCCAGGGACGTTCTGAGACCCAGTACTTC. This encodes CATQGRSETQYF.

This clonotype appeared many times. The CDR3 sequence: CSVQGDYEQYF. The CDR3 DNA reads TGCAGCGTCCAGGGGGACTACGAGCAGTACTTC. The J gene is TRBJ2-7, the V gene TRBV29-1; 7 nucleotides match TRBD1. CDR3 size: 11 residues. Germline CDR1 and CDR2: SQVTM and ANQGSEA. J was trimmed by 3 bases and V by 6 bases; bases with no gene match: 2.

The CDR3 protein is CASSQARGGEQYF. CDR3 in DNA: TGTGCCAGCAGCCAAGCGAGGGGGGGCGAGCAGTACTTC. The gene calls are TRBV4-2 and TRBJ2-7; D is possibly TRBD2 (7 bases). From germline, CDR1 is LGHNA and CDR2 YNFKEQ. Deletions cut 1 base from V and 6 bases from J, with 10 bases between. The CDR3 sequence is 13 residues long.

This clonotype was seen repeatedly, ten times or more. V usage is TRBV6-5 and J usage is TRBJ1-2, with TRBD1 as a possible D gene (5 bases). V lost 5 bases and J lost 9, with 19 bases in between. CDR1 MNHEY and CDR2 SVGAGI come from the germline V gene. The CDR3 runs to 14 residues. The CDR3 here is CASSPGHHGFSYTF. The CDR3 bases are TGTGCCAGCAGTCCTGGACATCACGGGTTTAGCTACACCTTC.

This clonotype was picked up many times. CDR3 nucleotides: TGCAGTGCTATCCACTCCCGGGCCGCTGTAAGGTACACCTTC. Protein sequence: CSAIHSRAAVRYTF. The rearrangement joins TRBV20-1 to TRBJ1-2; D remains ambiguous. V lost 4 bases to trimming and J lost 11 bases, with 23 bases between them. The CDR3 runs 14 residues. Germline CDR1 reads DFQATT; CDR2 reads SNEGSKA (reference sequence).

The genes are TRBV28 and TRBJ2-7, with D unresolved. CDR1 MDHEN and CDR2 SYDVKM come from the germline V gene. Trimming removed 3 bases from V and 0 bases from J, with 9 bases in between. CDR3 size: 14 residues. This CDR3 is CASSFARSSYEQYF. CDR3 nucleotide sequence: TGTGCCAGCAGTTTTGCGAGGAGCTCCTACGAGCAGTACTTC.

The sample holds many counts of this clonotype. CDR3 sequence: CASSGYRDRGRGANVLTF. For the CDR3, the DNA is TGTGCCAGCAGCGGGTACCGGGACAGGGGGCGTGGGGCCAACGTCCTGACTTTC. The chain uses TRBV9 and TRBJ2-6, with TRBD1 matching 12 bases. The CDR3 has 18 residues. Germline trimming cut 3 bases from V and 3 bases from J; bases unmatched to any gene: 7. Germline V gene lookup returns CDR1 SGDLS and CDR2 YYNGEE.

This clonotype came up many times. The chain links TRBV24-1 to TRBJ2-6; D might be TRBD1 (6 bases). CDR1 KGHDR and CDR2 SFDVKD come from the germline V gene. V lost 3 bases and J 4 bases, leaving 18 bases between the germline ends. This CDR3 spans 18 amino acids. This CDR3 reads CATSDPTGQGSGANVLTF. The CDR3 nucleotides are TGTGCCACCAGTGATCCGACAGGTCAGGGCTCCGGGGCCAACGTCCTGACTTTC.

This clonotype has a count of ten or more. Written as DNA, the CDR3 is TGTGCCAGCAGTAGTGGGGGAAACACCATATATTTT. Its protein is CASSSGGNTIYF. The chain recombines TRBV6-1 with TRBJ1-3; D is unresolved. CDR3 size: 12 residues. V was clipped by 5 bases and J by 4 bases, with 6 bases between them. Germline CDR1 reads MNHNS; CDR2 reads SASEGT.

V gene TRBV7-9 combines with J gene TRBJ1-2; D gene ambiguous. V lost 7 bases and J 8 bases, leaving 17 bases between the germline ends. CDR1 is SEHNR, CDR2 FQNEAQ, per germline (reference sequence). The CDR3 runs 13 residues. CDR3 sequence (DNA): TGTGCCAGCACCTTCAGCCCCGCTAAGGGCTACACCTTC. Amino acids: CASTFSPAKGYTF.

The gene calls are TRBV20-1 and TRBJ2-2, with TRBD2 identical over 10 bases. This CDR3 is built from 17 residues. The J segment lost 2 bases and the V segment lost 3 bases, leaving 9 bases of the junction unmatched. CDR1 DFQATT and CDR2 SNEGSKA come from the germline V gene (reference sequence). The CDR3 DNA is TGCAGTGCTAGGGGCGGCAGCGGGGGGGCCAACACCGGGGAGCTGTTTTTT. The encoded protein is CSARGGSGGANTGELFF.

This clonotype was seen only a few times. The genes are TRBV5-1 and TRBJ2-7; 9 bases match TRBD2. The CDR3 runs 16 residues. The germline V gene has CDR1 SGHRS and CDR2 YFSETQ. V lost 3 bases to trimming and J lost 5 bases; unmatched junction nucleotides: 12. The CDR3 spells CASSYGGAGGPDEQYF. CDR3 in DNA: TGCGCCAGCAGCTACGGTGGGGCGGGAGGGCCCGACGAGCAGTACTTC.

This clonotype has ten or more counts. The chain combines TRBV6-2 or TRBV6-3 with TRBJ1-2, with D unclear. The CDR3 is 11 residues long. V lost 8 bases, J lost 7 bases, and 11 bases lay in between. Germline V gene sequence: CDR1 MNHEY, CDR2 SVGEGT. DNA of the CDR3: TGTGCCAGCTTCTCCCAGAGTGGCTACACCTTC. This codes for CASFSQSGYTF.

This clonotype has a count of ten or more. This chain uses TRBV27 with TRBJ2-2; perhaps TRBD1 as D (6 bases). V was shortened by 6 bases and J by 1 base, with 12 bases between the two germline ends. CDR1 MNHEY and CDR2 SMNVEV come from the germline V gene (reference sequence). The CDR3 has 15 residues. Here the CDR3 reads CASSLKQGNTGELFF. CDR3 nucleotides: TGTGCCAGCAGCCTCAAACAGGGGAACACCGGGGAGCTGTTTTTT.

This clonotype was found many times. The V call is TRBV10-2, the J call TRBJ1-5, with D maybe TRBD1 (5 bases). The V and J ends lost 6 bases and 4 bases respectively, with 13 bases between them. The CDR3 has 14 amino acids. Germline V gene lookup returns CDR1 WSHSY and CDR2 SAAADI. CDR3 nucleotide sequence: TGCGCCAGCAGCCGGGACGGAGATAATCAGCCCCAGCATTTT. It encodes CASSRDGDNQPQHF.

This clonotype was seen at least ten times. The chain has TRBV3-1 and TRBJ2-5, with D tentatively TRBD1 or TRBD2 (6 bases each). Germline V gene sequence: CDR1 LGHDT, CDR2 YNNKEL (reference sequence). The CDR3 covers 17 residues. V was cut by 1 base and J by 5 bases, with 20 bases left in between. CDR3 sequence reads: CASSQGYEEGGAETQYF. The CDR3 nucleotides are TGTGCCAGCAGCCAAGGGTATGAAGAGGGGGGCGCGGAGACCCAGTACTTC.

This clonotype came up many times. The V call is TRBV5-1, the J call TRBJ1-2, with unresolved D. CDR1 is SGHRS and CDR2 is YFSETQ in the germline V gene. The length of the CDR3 is 13 residues. Trimming shortened V by 4 bases and J by 2 bases, and 9 bases separated the two germline ends. CDR3 DNA sequence: TGCGCCAGCAGCCCTACCTGGAACTATGGCTACACCTTC. This translates into CASSPTWNYGYTF.

Of note for this clonotype: A read error may produce the germline difference seen at one junction end. The chain uses TRBV6-5 and TRBJ2-5; D may be TRBD1 (5 bases). The CDR3 extends over 14 amino acids. Germline V gene data show CDR1 as MNHEY and CDR2 as SVGAGI. Here the CDR3 reads CASSDSTAQETQYF. CDR3 DNA sequence: TGTGCCAGCAGTGACTCGACAGCGCAAGAGACCCAGTACTTC.

Many counts were recorded for this clonotype. The rearrangement uses TRBV7-6 and TRBJ1-1, with D possibly matching TRBD1 (5 bases). Germline V lookup: CDR1 SGHVS, CDR2 FNYEAQ. The CDR3 is 13 residues long. Trimming removed 1 base at V and 7 bases at J, with 10 bases between. Here the CDR3 DNA reads TGTGCCAGCAGCTTAGGGGTAGGGGATGAAGCTTTCTTT. Protein product: CASSLGVGDEAFF. The full variable domain, in which reference TRBV7-6 and TRBJ1-1 provide the parts outside the CDR3, is GAGVSQSPRYKVTKRGQDVALRCDPISGHVSLYWYRQALGQGPEFLTYFNYEAQQDKSGLPNDRFSAERPEGSISTLTIQRTEQRDSAMYRCASSLGVGDEAFFGQGTRLTVV.

The chain joins TRBV5-1 to TRBJ1-1; a weak D match, TRBD1 (6 bases). The germline V gene encodes CDR1 SGHRS and CDR2 YFSETQ. V was cut by 0 bases and J by 1 base, with 10 bases left in between. The CDR3 has 15 amino acids. CDR3 in amino acids: CASSLAEGGNTEAFF. The CDR3 nucleotides are TGCGCCAGCAGCTTGGCCGAGGGGGGGAACACTGAAGCTTTCTTT.